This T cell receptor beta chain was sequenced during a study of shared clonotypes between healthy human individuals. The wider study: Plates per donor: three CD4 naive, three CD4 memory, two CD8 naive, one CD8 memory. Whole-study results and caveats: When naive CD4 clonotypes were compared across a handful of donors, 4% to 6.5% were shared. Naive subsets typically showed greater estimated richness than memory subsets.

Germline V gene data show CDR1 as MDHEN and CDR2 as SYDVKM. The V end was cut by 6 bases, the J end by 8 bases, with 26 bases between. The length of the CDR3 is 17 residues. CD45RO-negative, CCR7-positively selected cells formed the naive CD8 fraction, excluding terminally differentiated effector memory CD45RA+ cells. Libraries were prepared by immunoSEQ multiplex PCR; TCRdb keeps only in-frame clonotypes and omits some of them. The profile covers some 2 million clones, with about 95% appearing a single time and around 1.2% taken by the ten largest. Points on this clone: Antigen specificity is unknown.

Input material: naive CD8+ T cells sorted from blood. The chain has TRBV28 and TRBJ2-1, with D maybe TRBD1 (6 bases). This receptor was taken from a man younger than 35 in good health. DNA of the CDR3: TGTGCCAGCAGCCCACTCAACAGGGCAGTCGGTGGATATGAGCAGTTCTTC. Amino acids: CASSPLNRAVGGYEQFF.